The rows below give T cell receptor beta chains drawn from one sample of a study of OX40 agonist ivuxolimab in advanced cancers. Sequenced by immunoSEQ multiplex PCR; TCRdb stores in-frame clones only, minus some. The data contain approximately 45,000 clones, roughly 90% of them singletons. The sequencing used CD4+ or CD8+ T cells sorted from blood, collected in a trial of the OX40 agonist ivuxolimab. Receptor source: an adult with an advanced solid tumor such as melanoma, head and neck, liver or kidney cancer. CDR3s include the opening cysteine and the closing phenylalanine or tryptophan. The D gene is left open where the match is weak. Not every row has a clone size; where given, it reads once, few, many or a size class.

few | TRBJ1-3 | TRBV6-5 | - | TGTGCCAGCAGTTACTCGAGGGGCTCTGGAAACACCATATATTTT | CASSYSRGSGNTIYF
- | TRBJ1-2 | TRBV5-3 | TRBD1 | TGTGCCAGAAGCGGATCCGGTGACAGGGTATATGATGGCTACACCTTC | CARSGSGDRVYDGYTF
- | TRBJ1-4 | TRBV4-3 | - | TGCGCCAGCAGCCAAGACGAATCTGTAACTAATGAAAAACTGTTTTTT | CASSQDESVTNEKLFF
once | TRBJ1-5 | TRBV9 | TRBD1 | TGTGCCAGCAGCGCCGGGACAGGGACGGGTCAGCCCCAGCATTTT | CASSAGTGTGQPQHF
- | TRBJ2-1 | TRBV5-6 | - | TGTGCCAGCAGCTTGCTTAGTCGCTTCCACAATGAGCAGTTCTTC | CASSLLSRFHNEQFF
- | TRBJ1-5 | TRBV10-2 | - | TGCGCCAGCAGTGAGGGTAGGTTTAGCAATCAGCCCCAGCATTTT | CASSEGRFSNQPQHF
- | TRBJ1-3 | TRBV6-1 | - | TGTGCCAGCAGTGGACAGTCCTCTGGAAACACCATATATTTT | CASSGQSSGNTIYF
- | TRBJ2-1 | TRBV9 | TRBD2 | TGTGCCAGCAGCGTAGGCGGGGGGCTGGGGAATGAGCAGTTCTTC | CASSVGGGLGNEQFF
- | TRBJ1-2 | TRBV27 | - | TGTGCCAGCAGTTTAACAGGGATTAACTATGGCTACACCTTC | CASSLTGINYGYTF
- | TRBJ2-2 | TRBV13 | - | TGTGCCAGCAGCGCCGACAGCCTGAACACCGGGGAGCTGTTTTTT | CASSADSLNTGELFF
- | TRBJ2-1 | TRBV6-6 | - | TGTGCCAGCAGCCCCACTGGCTCCTACAATGAGCAGTTCTTC | CASSPTGSYNEQFF
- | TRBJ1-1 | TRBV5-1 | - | TGCGCCAGCAGAGTCAGCATGAACACTGAAGCTTTCTTT | CASRVSMNTEAFF
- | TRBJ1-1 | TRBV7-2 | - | TGTGCCAGCAGCTTACCAGGGCTCGACACTGAAGCTTTCTTT | CASSLPGLDTEAFF
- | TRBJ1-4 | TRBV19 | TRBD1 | TGTGCCAGTAGTCCGGGACAGGGGGAATTGGAAAAACTGTTTTTT | CASSPGQGELEKLFF
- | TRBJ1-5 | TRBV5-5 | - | TGTGCCAGCAGCTTGGAATGGAATAGCAATCAGCCCCAGCATTTT | CASSLEWNSNQPQHF
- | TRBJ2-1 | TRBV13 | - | TGTGCCAGCAGCGGGCCCTCTAGGGCCGAGCAGTTCTTC | CASSGPSRAEQFF
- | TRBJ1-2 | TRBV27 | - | TGTGCCAGCAGTTTATCAGCCAGCTTAGCTAACTATGGCTACACCTTC | CASSLSASLANYGYTF
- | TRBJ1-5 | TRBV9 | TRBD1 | TGTGCCAGCAGCGCCGGACAGGGGGATCAGCCCCAGCATTTT | CASSAGQGDQPQHF
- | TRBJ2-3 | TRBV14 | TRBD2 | TGTGCCAGCAGCCAAGAAGGGGTACCACGGACTAGACGGGGCACAGATACGCAGTATTTT | CASSQEGVPRTRRGTDTQYF
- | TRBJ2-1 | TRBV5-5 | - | TGTGCCAGCAGCTTATTGAGCTCCTACAATGAGCAGTTCTTC | CASSLLSSYNEQFF
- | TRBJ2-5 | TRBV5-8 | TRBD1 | TGTGCCAGCAGCTTGGAGACAGGGCAGGAGACCCAGTACTTC | CASSLETGQETQYF
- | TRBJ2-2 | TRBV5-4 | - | TGTGCCAGCAGCTTGACAAGCCTGGGCCCCGGGGAGCTGTTTTTT | CASSLTSLGPGELFF
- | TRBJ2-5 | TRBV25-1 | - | TGTGCCAGCAGTGAATATGGAGGGGGGGAGACCCAGTACTTC | CASSEYGGGETQYF